The 29 T cell receptor beta chains below come from one sample, sequenced in a study of sequential checkpoint blockade in melanoma. As to treatment: randomized to nivolumab then ipilimumab (arm A) or the reverse (arm B). TCRdb keeps only in-frame clones here, not all; method: immunoSEQ multiplex PCR. This table has about 4,000 clones, around 19% appearing once. The material was tumor tissue (inferred from file names), obtained from a patient given nivolumab and ipilimumab in sequence. The receptors were gathered from a human patient with melanoma. Some clones in this sample may be carry-over from other donors' samples.

This chain joins TRBV14 and TRBJ1-3; D gene uncertain. Germline V gene lookup returns CDR1 SGHDN and CDR2 FVKESK. The V gene lost 0 bases and the J gene lost 8 bases, with 2 bases spanning the gap. The CDR3 is made up of 11 amino acids. The chain's CDR3 is CASSQEYTIYF. The CDR3 DNA follows: TGTGCCAGCAGCCAAGAATACACCATATATTTT.

This clone has more than one count but fewer than ten. This chain connects TRBV18 to TRBJ1-5; weak D call: TRBD1 (5 bases). The CDR3 totals 13 residues. Germline lookup yields CDR1 KGHSH and CDR2 LQKENI. Between the trimmed V and J ends, which lost 6 bases and 8 bases, there was a span of 14 bases. In DNA, the CDR3 is TGTGCCAGCTCCCCGGGAGGGGAGAAGCCCCAGCATTTT. Translation gives CASSPGGEKPQHF.

The gene calls are TRBV18 and TRBJ1-4; 8 bases match TRBD1. The V gene end was trimmed by 4 bases and the J gene end by 0 bases; junction bases not matched to a gene: 10. Germline V gene sequence: CDR1 KGHSH, CDR2 LQKENI. The CDR3 totals 18 residues. This chain's CDR3 is CASSLKIQGASTNEKLFF. The CDR3 DNA reads as TGTGCCAGCTCACTGAAGATTCAGGGGGCGTCAACTAATGAAAAACTGTTTTTT.

This clone was observed a handful of times. V and J are TRBV19 and TRBJ1-1, with D unclear. CDR1 is LNHDA and CDR2 is SQIVND in the germline V gene (reference sequence). V gave up 6 bases and J gave up 0 bases, with 14 bases separating them. CDR3 size: 15 residues. CDR3 sequence (DNA): TGTGCCAGTAGCAGACGGAGGAGGATGAACACTGAAGCTTTCTTT. Its translation: CASSRRRRMNTEAFF.

This clone appeared many times. V usage is TRBV11-3 and J usage is TRBJ2-1; 13 bases are a match to TRBD2. Germline CDR1 and CDR2: SGHNT and YENEEA. The CDR3 extends over 15 amino acids. J lost 10 bases, V lost 3 bases, and 6 bases had no gene match. For the CDR3, the DNA is TGTGCCAGCAGCTTGGGACTAGCGGGGTCTGAGGAGCAGTTCTTC. It yields the protein CASSLGLAGSEEQFF.

Only a few counts were recorded for this clone. The V and J genes are TRBV11-3 and TRBJ2-3; 10 positions agree with TRBD2. The CDR3 sequence is 15 residues long. Trimming at V came to 3 bases and at J to 5 bases, leaving 5 bases not matched to a gene. The germline V gene has CDR1 SGHNT and CDR2 YENEEA. The CDR3 DNA reads TGTGCCAGCAGCTTCCCAGCGGGGGGGCAAGATACGCAGTATTTT. It is translated as CASSFPAGGQDTQYF. Variable domain in full (rest from reference TRBV11-3 and TRBJ2-3): EAGVVQSPRYKIIEKKQPVAFWCNPISGHNTLYWYLQNLGQGPELLIRYENEEAVDDSQLPKDRFSAERLKGVDSTLKIQPAELGDSAVYLCASSFPAGGQDTQYFGPGTRLTVL.

This clone was counted many times. The genes are TRBV7-8 and TRBJ1-5; D uncertain. V was clipped by 0 bases and J by 7 bases, with 7 bases between them. The CDR3 has 13 amino acids. Per the germline V gene, CDR1 is SGHVS and CDR2 is FQNEAQ. The CDR3 spells CASSLATWQPQHF. The CDR3 nucleotides read TGTGCCAGCAGCTTAGCGACCTGGCAGCCCCAGCATTTT. Full variable domain (missing parts from reference TRBV7-8 and TRBJ1-5): GAGVSQSPRYKVAKRGQDVALRCDPISGHVSLFWYQQALGQGPEFLTYFQNEAQLDKSGLPSDRFFAERPEGSVSTLKIQRTQQEDSAVYLCASSLATWQPQHFGDGTRLSIL.

The rearrangement joins TRBV29-1 to TRBJ1-5; 7 nucleotides match TRBD1. CDR1 SQVTM and CDR2 ANQGSEA come from the germline V gene. The V and J ends lost 6 bases and 0 bases, in that order; junction bases with no gene match: 2. The CDR3 is 13 amino acids. CDR3 protein: CSVRGASNQPQHF. Written as DNA, the CDR3 is TGCAGCGTCAGGGGGGCTAGCAATCAGCCCCAGCATTTT.

Ten or more counts support this clone. This chain links TRBV11-3 with TRBJ2-7; 13 positions match TRBD2. The germline V gene encodes CDR1 SGHNT and CDR2 YENEEA. The CDR3 extends over 15 amino acids. The junction had 6 bases not matched to a gene; V was cut back by 5 bases and J by 5 bases. The CDR3 nucleotides read TGTGCCAGCAGCCAAGGGGGACTAGCGGGGCACGAGCAGTACTTC. It encodes CASSQGGLAGHEQYF.

By sample fraction, this clone is medium-sized. J is TRBJ1-3 and V is TRBV11-3; D is undetermined. Germline V gene data show CDR1 as SGHNT and CDR2 as YENEEA. V lost 5 bases and J 0 bases, leaving 11 bases between the germline ends. CDR3 length equals 15 residues. CDR3 loop: CASSVGLSSGNTIYF. DNA for the CDR3: TGTGCCAGCAGCGTCGGACTGAGCTCTGGAAACACCATATATTTT.

This clone showed up just a few times. V usage is TRBV10-3 and J usage is TRBJ2-4; D gene ambiguous. Germline V gene data show CDR1 as ENHRY and CDR2 as SYGVKD. The length of the CDR3 is 14 residues. V was shortened by 10 bases and J by 3 bases, with 16 bases between the two germline ends. In DNA form, the CDR3 reads TGTGCCAGCCAGTGGTGGGTGGACAAAAACATTCAGTACTTC. It yields the protein CASQWWVDKNIQYF.

The CDR3, as DNA: TGTGCCAGTAGTAGGCGGGACAGGGGATCGTCTAACTATGGCTACACCTTC. Its translation is CASSRRDRGSSNYGYTF. The V call is TRBV19, the J call TRBJ1-2, with 10 bases lining up with TRBD1. CDR1 LNHDA and CDR2 SQIVND come from the germline V gene (reference sequence). CDR3 size: 17 residues. V lost 4 bases, J lost 0 bases, and 8 bases stayed unmatched.

This clone was counted only a few times. The chain links TRBV9 to TRBJ2-7, with TRBD1 identical over 10 bases. Germline-derived CDR1 and CDR2 are SGDLS and YYNGEE. CDR3 size: 15 residues. With V trimmed by 4 bases and J by 2 bases, 6 bases remained unmatched. The CDR3 nucleotides read TGTGCCAGCAGCATACGAGGACAGGGGGCCTACGAGCAGTACTTC. This sequence encodes CASSIRGQGAYEQYF.

This clone was seen only a few times. The chain combines TRBV29-1 with TRBJ1-2; D possibly corresponds to TRBD1 (6 bases). There are 16 residues in the CDR3. CDR1 and CDR2 from the germline V gene are SQVTM and ANQGSEA. V lost 1 base, J lost 4 bases, and 19 bases lay in between. The DNA for the CDR3 is TGCAGCGTTGAAGTTATATCGCCAGGGGAACCCTATGGCTACACCTTC. It translates to CSVEVISPGEPYGYTF.

Many counts were recorded for this clone. The V call is TRBV6-8, the J call TRBJ2-6, with TRBD1 matching 8 bases. The CDR3 has 18 amino acids. From germline, CDR1 is MNHGY and CDR2 SAAAGT. V lost 6 bases to trimming and J lost 0 bases; unmatched junction nucleotides: 10. For the CDR3, the DNA is TGTGCCAGCAGCCTCGGACAGGGCGAAGCCTCTGGGGCCAACGTCCTGACTTTC. This translates into CASSLGQGEASGANVLTF.

By share, this clone counts as medium-sized. A read error may account for a junction end that differs from germline. The chain has TRBV9 and TRBJ1-1; a weak D match, TRBD1 (5 bases). Looked up from germline, CDR1 is SGDLS and CDR2 is YYNGEE. CDR3 length equals 12 residues. In DNA, the CDR3 is TGTGCCAGCAGTTTTCCGGGGCTACCGGGGGTCTTT. Translated: CASSFPGLPGVF.

The chain combines TRBV28 with TRBJ1-5; D call uncertain. The V end was cut by 7 bases, the J end by 0 bases, with 13 bases between. The CDR3 runs 15 residues. CDR1 is MDHEN and CDR2 is SYDVKM in the germline V gene. CDR3 residues: CASTFRTPSNQPQHF. CDR3 DNA sequence: TGTGCCAGCACTTTTCGGACGCCTAGCAATCAGCCCCAGCATTTT.

This clone appeared a few times. The chain carries TRBV30 and TRBJ1-1; unclear D gene. V was trimmed by 1 base and J by 9 bases, leaving 9 bases between them. The germline V gene encodes CDR1 GTSNPN and CDR2 SVGIG (reference sequence). This CDR3 spans 11 amino acids. The CDR3 nucleotides read TGTGCCTGGAGTGATCGGTCCCAAGCTTTCTTT. Its translation: CAWSDRSQAFF.

This clone is labeled large. The J gene is TRBJ1-4, the V gene TRBV6-8; D is ambiguous. CDR1 and CDR2 from the germline V gene are MNHGY and SAAAGT. There are 14 residues in the CDR3. Trimming pared 2 bases from V and 3 bases from J, leaving 7 bases between. The CDR3 is CASSYLGPNEKLFF. CDR3 coding DNA: TGTGCCAGCAGTTACCTAGGGCCTAATGAAAAACTGTTTTTT.

This clone was recorded at least ten times. V gene TRBV7-5 combines with J gene TRBJ1-2. TRBV7-5 is listed as a pseudogene. CDR3 length: 15 amino acids. The CDR3 loop is CASSSTWRGVGGYTF. DNA for the CDR3: TGTGCCAGCAGCTCTACCTGGAGGGGAGTTGGTGGCTACACCTTC.

This clone was observed many times. The rearrangement joins TRBV11-3 to TRBJ2-7, with TRBD1 matching over 9 bases. V shed 5 bases and J 6 bases; nucleotides not matched to a gene: 17. CDR3 length: 17 residues. Germline assignment: CDR1 SGHNT and CDR2 YENEEA. The CDR3 region has the DNA TGTGCCAGCAGCCATCGCCCGGGGACAGGGAGGGGAAGCGAGCAGTACTTC. It is translated as CASSHRPGTGRGSEQYF. Full variable domain (outside the CDR3, taken from reference TRBV11-3 and TRBJ2-7): EAGVVQSPRYKIIEKKQPVAFWCNPISGHNTLYWYLQNLGQGPELLIRYENEEAVDDSQLPKDRFSAERLKGVDSTLKIQPAELGDSAVYLCASSHRPGTGRGSEQYFGPGTRLTVT.

This clone showed up just a few times. V usage is TRBV11-3 and J usage is TRBJ2-1; TRBD2 aligns across 13 bases. Trimming at V came to 4 bases and at J to 9 bases, leaving 12 bases not matched to a gene. This CDR3 is 17 amino acids long. Per germline, CDR1 SGHNT and CDR2 YENEEA. The CDR3 DNA reads TGTGCCAGCAGCTCCAGCGGACTAGCGGGGGTCCCCGGTGAGCAGTTCTTC. Protein: CASSSSGLAGVPGEQFF.

This clone was recorded at least ten times. The chain couples TRBV7-2 to TRBJ1-1; D is uncertain. Germline V CDR1 and CDR2: SGHTA, FQGNSA. The CDR3 has 13 amino acids. Trimming stripped 5 bases from V and 0 bases from J, with 7 bases between. CDR3 residues: CASSQQLNTEAFF. CDR3 in DNA: TGTGCCAGCAGCCAGCAACTGAACACTGAAGCTTTCTTT.

The chain recombines TRBV10-2 with TRBJ1-6; no firm D call. Germline V gene lookup returns CDR1 WSHSY and CDR2 SAAADI. The CDR3 has 12 amino acids. V lost 8 bases to trimming and J lost 6 bases, with 8 bases between them. This CDR3 reads CASPRTNSPLHF. In DNA form, the CDR3 reads TGCGCCAGCCCCCGAACTAATTCACCCCTCCACTTT.

In this sample, this clone is medium-sized. The chain joins TRBV11-3 to TRBJ2-4; TRBD1 is a possible D gene (5 bases). CDR3 length: 14 residues. Germline-derived CDR1 and CDR2 are SGHNT and YENEEA. Trimming pared 1 base from V and 9 bases from J, leaving 13 bases between. CDR3: CASSLGGQGGIQYF. CDR3 coding DNA: TGTGCCAGCAGCTTAGGAGGCCAGGGCGGCATTCAGTACTTC.

This clone was observed at least ten times. The chain is built from TRBV6-8 and TRBJ1-2, with D hard to call. V was shortened by 2 bases and J by 1 base, with 8 bases between the two germline ends. Germline CDR1 reads MNHGY; CDR2 reads SAAAGT. This CDR3 is built from 14 residues. The CDR3 DNA reads TGTGCCAGCAGTTACGGTGGCGATAACTATGGCTACACCTTC. This sequence encodes CASSYGGDNYGYTF.

The chain carries TRBV11-3 and TRBJ1-2; 7 bases match TRBD1. The germline V gene has CDR1 SGHNT and CDR2 YENEEA. The CDR3 spans 15 residues. With 4 bases clipped from V and 2 bases from J, the junction kept 7 bases outside the gene matches. CDR3 DNA: TGTGCCAGCAGCTCCCATCGAGGGGGCAACTATGGCTACACCTTC. Its translation is CASSSHRGGNYGYTF.

The gene calls are TRBV19 and TRBJ2-7, with 9 bases aligning to TRBD1. CDR1 is LNHDA, CDR2 SQIVND, per germline (reference sequence). J was trimmed by 7 bases and V by 6 bases; bases with no gene match: 10. This CDR3 is 14 amino acids long. CDR3 residues: CASRQGARIGEQYF. The DNA for the CDR3 is TGTGCCAGTAGACAGGGGGCGAGGATAGGGGAGCAGTACTTC.

This clone was observed a handful of times. The V and J genes are TRBV11-3 and TRBJ2-1; the D gene is possibly TRBD2 (6 bases). Germline V gene sequence: CDR1 SGHNT, CDR2 YENEEA. This CDR3 has 15 residues. Trimming stripped 1 base from V and 7 bases from J, with 14 bases between. The CDR3 protein is CASSLGDPGVNEQFF. CDR3 sequence (DNA): TGTGCCAGCAGCTTAGGGGACCCGGGGGTGAATGAGCAGTTCTTC. Full variable domain (missing parts from reference TRBV11-3 and TRBJ2-1): EAGVVQSPRYKIIEKKQPVAFWCNPISGHNTLYWYLQNLGQGPELLIRYENEEAVDDSQLPKDRFSAERLKGVDSTLKIQPAELGDSAVYLCASSLGDPGVNEQFFGPGTRLTVL.